This T cell receptor (beta chain) was profiled in a study of early T cells in non-severe SARS-CoV-2 infection. Germline trimming cut 7 bases from V and 2 bases from J; bases unmatched to any gene: 11. Germline CDR1 is MNHGY and CDR2 is SAAAGT. The CDR3 has 16 amino acids. The sample holds many counts of this clonotype. TCRdb called the 5' RACE reads again in MiXCR, with one record for every CDR3 protein. There are about 25,000 distinct CDR3 sequences in the sample; 3.5% to 5.5% occur only once, and 10% to 13% lies in the top ten. The source of this sequence is an adult who was a healthcare worker with PCR-confirmed SARS-CoV-2 infection or an uninfected control (not recorded which). The chain joins TRBV6-8 to TRBJ2-7, with TRBD1 matching over 10 bases. Sequenced sample: whole blood. CDR3 loop: CASKGAGTGDTYEQYF. The CDR3 nucleotides are TGTGCCAGCAAGGGAGCCGGGACAGGGGATACCTACGAGCAGTACTTC.